This TCR beta chain was identified during a study of regulatory T cells in long-lasting Graves disease. iRepertoire HTBI primers and Arm-PCR of CDR3 regions built TCR beta libraries. TCRdb re-derived calls from the multiplex PCR reads in MiXCR, one entry per CDR3 protein. This sample has roughly 360,000 distinct CDR3 sequences, with approximately 12% found just once. CDR1 and CDR2 from the germline V gene are ENHRY and SYGVKD. V lost 10 bases, J lost 2 bases, and 9 bases lay in between. The CDR3 length is 12 residues. Time point here: newly diagnosed GD, antithyroid drugs for less than 3 months. PBMC RNA served as the TCR library source. This clonotype was recorded at least ten times. The sample also formed part of further work on T cells in Graves' hyperthyroidism and ophthalmopathy.

The source of this sequence is a woman aged 18-29 years with Graves disease. The sample here was peripheral blood mononuclear cells (PBMCs), taken at new diagnosis, from a patient treated with antithyroid drugs. The chain joins TRBV10-3 to TRBJ1-5; D is uncertain. CDR3 sequence (DNA): TGTGCCACCCGTTCCGGCAATCAGCCCCAGCATTTT. Encoded protein: CATRSGNQPQHF.